This TCR beta chain came from a study of blood T cell repertoires in COVID-19 (dated by TCRdb to about 2020). In terms of the full investigation: The collaborator samples originated in the United States, Italy and Spain and spanned the acute and convalescent phases of COVID-19. Sample metadata almost always included a de-identified subject ID, COVID-19 status, age in years and sex. HLA class I and class II types, where available, came from metadata supplied by the sample provider rather than from assay-based typing. The prospective study material was composed of cDNA or gDNA derived from T cells, B-cell-depleted T cells, or PBMCs. The repertoires were released in a freely available public database meant as a resource for research on the immune response to SARS-CoV-2. Samples were obtained from the ongoing ImmuneRACE study (first 160 participants) and from 950 to 1,500 subjects provided by 6 global collaborators. Deeply sampled blood TCRbeta repertoires from subjects exposed to, actively infected with, or recovered from COVID-19 were included in the dataset.

Each collaborating institution followed its own protocols to collect whole blood in K2EDTA tubes. For TCRbeta analysis, collaborators shipped samples in one of three forms: frozen whole blood, isolated PBMCs, or DNA extracted from either of those sample types. The paper as a whole reports these results and caveats: How much clinical and demographic metadata was included differed by source and by participant, and the metadata was provided uncurated.

CDR1 and CDR2 (SNHLY, FYNNEI) derive from the germline V gene. The CDR3 measures 16 amino acids from cysteine to phenylalanine. CDR3 DNA is the only sequence kept; it has 48 bases, read in frame from the first base. V is clipped by 4 bases and J by 5 bases, and the sequence between their germline boundaries is 15 bases long. About this clone itself: Its antigen target is currently unknown. Base qualities were left out, and no much larger clone turns up one base away.

The immunoSEQ Assay, a bias-controlled multiplex PCR, was used to amplify TCRbeta CDR3 regions from genomic DNA. Under the source paper's analysis protocol: The number of nucleated cells in each sample was estimated from the amplification of reference gene primers within the assay. To quantify the absolute abundance of each unique TCRbeta CDR3 rearrangement, sequence reads were collapsed and filtered. For each sample, productive Simpson clonality was calculated by taking the square root of Simpson's diversity index across productive rearrangements. Not all clones reach the TCRdb copy of this immuneACCESS table, which keeps in-frame sequences only. Checked studies attribute under half of the gap to unresolved V genes and leave the rest unexplained. V, J and clone size reflect that table, while D and trimming were determined from the DNA. This sample has a few hundred thousand clones in its table, and about 90% of those were observed once. Jointly, the top ten make up 1.9% of the sample.

Sequencing was done on a sample of peripheral blood. This TCR came from a middle-aged man with active or convalescent COVID-19. The chain was built from TRBV2 and TRBJ1-6, and possibly TRBD1, on 6 matching bases. The bases read TGTGCCAGCAGTGCGCGGGAGTCAGGGGATAATTCACCCCTCCACTTT. Translated, this gives CASSARESGDNSPLHF. Joined to the reference TRBV2 and TRBJ1-6 proteins, this CDR3 gives the full variable domain: EPEVTQTPSHQVTQMGQEVILRCVPISNHLYFYWYRQILGQKVEFLVSFYNNEISEKSEIFDDQFSVERPDGSNFTLKIRSTKLEDSAMYFCASSARESGDNSPLHFGNGTRLTVT.